This T cell receptor (beta chain) was sequenced for a study of T-cell memory formation after mild COVID-19. Many counts were recorded for this clonotype. Its antigen is unknown. The germline CDR1 and CDR2 sequences are DFQATT and SNEGSKA (reference sequence). The CDR3 runs to 14 residues. The trim removed 6 bases at V and 0 bases at J, leaving 7 bases unmatched. The study, taken as a whole, reports: Contracting clones localized mainly to CM and EM when CD4+ and mainly to EMRA when CD8+. There was a balanced CD4/CD8 profile in clones contracting day 15 to 85, and later expanders leaned CD4+. A subset of responding clones appeared in pre-infection memory, suggesting cross-reactive memory joined.

5'RACE with constant-segment primers yielded barcoded, UMI-tagged TCR alpha and TCR beta cDNA libraries. TCRdb analysed the 5' RACE reads with MiXCR anew, one entry per CDR3 protein. The profile shows roughly 450,000 distinct CDR3 sequences, around a sixth of them singletons. The receptor comes from an adult woman who had mild COVID-19 (a few samples of this study predate the infection). Cell type and time point are not known. Sequencing was performed on PBMCs or a T cell subset sorted from them (not recorded which). J is TRBJ1-1 and V is TRBV20-1, with 7 bases aligning to TRBD1. In DNA form, the CDR3 reads TGCAGTGCAAGACAGGGAAGGATGAACACTGAAGCTTTCTTT. Its translation: CSARQGRMNTEAFF.